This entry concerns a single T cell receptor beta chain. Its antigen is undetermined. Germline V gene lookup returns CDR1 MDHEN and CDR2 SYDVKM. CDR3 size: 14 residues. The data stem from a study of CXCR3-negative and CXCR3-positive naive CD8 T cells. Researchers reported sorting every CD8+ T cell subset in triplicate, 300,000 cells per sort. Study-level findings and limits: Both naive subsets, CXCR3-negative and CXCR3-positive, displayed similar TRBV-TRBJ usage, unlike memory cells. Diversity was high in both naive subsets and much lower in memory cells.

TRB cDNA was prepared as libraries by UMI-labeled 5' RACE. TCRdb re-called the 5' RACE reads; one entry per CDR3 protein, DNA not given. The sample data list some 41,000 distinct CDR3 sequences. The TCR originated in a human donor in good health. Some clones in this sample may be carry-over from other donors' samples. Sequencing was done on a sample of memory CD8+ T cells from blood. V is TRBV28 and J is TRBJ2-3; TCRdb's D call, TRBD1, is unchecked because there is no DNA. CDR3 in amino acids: CASRPGILTDTQYF.